The 10 T cell receptor beta chains in this list originate from one sample, sequenced in a study of blood T cell repertoires in COVID-19. The repertoire was sequenced with immunoSEQ multiplex PCR; TCRdb's copy has only in-frame clones and lacks some. The sample lists almost 500,000 clones; 70% to 90% were seen once. Input material: PBMCs or T cells enriched from blood (not recorded which). Receptors originate from a woman aged 60-75 years who had recovered from COVID-19.

The V and J genes are TRBV7-8 and TRBJ1-5; D unresolved. Germline CDR1 reads SGHVS; CDR2 reads FQNEAQ. V lost 4 bases, J lost 3 bases, and 7 bases lay in between. This CDR3 region has 13 residues. The CDR3: CASSSGLNQPQHF. CDR3 nucleotides: TGTGCCAGCAGCTCCGGACTCAATCAGCCCCAGCATTTT.

The chain joins TRBV19 to TRBJ1-6; 7 bases align to TRBD1. J gave up 7 bases and V 5 bases, and 8 bases lay outside the gene matches. The CDR3 extends over 15 amino acids. Germline assignment: CDR1 LNHDA and CDR2 SQIVND (reference sequence). The CDR3 region has the DNA TGTGCCAGTAGTCTCCGGGACAGCGAGAATTCACCCCTCCACTTT. It is translated as CASSLRDSENSPLHF.

The J gene is TRBJ1-1, the V gene TRBV4-2, with D possibly being TRBD1 (6 bases). The CDR3 spans 14 residues. Trimming stripped 0 bases from V and 4 bases from J, with 9 bases between. Germline CDR1 is LGHNA and CDR2 is YNFKEQ. The CDR3 reads CASSQDSRGTEAFF. Written as DNA, the CDR3 is TGTGCCAGCAGCCAAGATAGCAGGGGCACTGAAGCTTTCTTT.

J is TRBJ1-3 and V is TRBV4-1, with D unclear. This CDR3 has 14 amino acids. The germline V gene encodes CDR1 MGHRA and CDR2 YSYEKL. V was shortened by 1 base and J by 1 base, with 5 bases between the two germline ends. The CDR3 DNA reads as TGCGCCAGCAGCCAAGGAGTTTCTGGAAACACCATATATTTT. Translation: CASSQGVSGNTIYF.

A single count supports this clone. This sequence joins TRBV30 and TRBJ1-5, with 10 bases identical to TRBD1. Trimming at V came to 0 bases and at J to 5 bases, leaving 1 base not matched to a gene. Germline V gene lookup returns CDR1 GTSNPN and CDR2 SVGIG (reference sequence). The CDR3 is made up of 14 amino acids. CDR3 nucleotides: TGTGCCTGGAGTGTAGGGACAGGGGATCAGCCCCAGCATTTT. This gives the protein CAWSVGTGDQPQHF.

V and J are TRBV27 and TRBJ2-7, with D perhaps TRBD1 (6 bases). V was pared by 2 bases and J by 5 bases, with 10 bases between. The CDR3 covers 13 residues. The germline V gene encodes CDR1 MNHEY and CDR2 SMNVEV (reference sequence). The CDR3 sequence: CASSLQGMHEQYF. CDR3 nucleotide sequence: TGTGCCAGCAGTTTACAGGGGATGCACGAGCAGTACTTC.

Turning to this clone: Germline and junction disagree at one end, which may indicate a read error. Other DNA sequences in the same sample also yield this CDR3. The chain carries TRBV24-1 and TRBJ2-7, with 8 bases matching TRBD1. CDR1 is KGHDR, CDR2 SFDVKD, per germline. This CDR3 is built from 15 residues. CDR3 sequence: CATSDPTQGADEQYF. CDR3 DNA sequence: TGTGCCACCAGTGATCCCACCCAGGGGGCGGACGAGCAATACTTC.

This chain joins TRBV5-1 and TRBJ2-7; D is undetermined. The CDR3 is made up of 16 amino acids. Per germline, CDR1 SGHRS and CDR2 YFSETQ. Between the trimmed V and J ends, which lost 2 bases and 1 base, there was a span of 16 bases. Written as DNA, the CDR3 is TGCGCCAGCAGCTTAAATAATCCCGCGGATTCCTACGAGCAGTACTTC. It encodes CASSLNNPADSYEQYF.

The V and J genes are TRBV6-6 and TRBJ1-2, with TRBD1 identical over 10 bases. CDR3 length: 15 amino acids. The J segment lost 3 bases and the V segment lost 10 bases, leaving 11 bases of the junction unmatched. CDR1 and CDR2 from the germline V gene are MNHNY and SVGAGI (reference sequence). CDR3 protein: CAIPSGDRGHYGYTF. The CDR3 DNA follows: TGTGCCATCCCATCCGGGGACAGGGGACACTATGGCTACACCTTC.

The genes are TRBV20-1 and TRBJ2-1, with TRBD1 as a possible D gene (7 bases). V lost 3 bases, J lost 4 bases, and 16 bases lay in between. Looked up from germline, CDR1 is DFQATT and CDR2 is SNEGSKA (reference sequence). The CDR3 runs to 15 residues. The CDR3 bases are TGCAGTGCTAGTGGAGGGGGACAGACATACAATGAGCAGTTCTTC. Translated, it gives CSASGGGQTYNEQFF.